These 30 T cell receptor beta chains were all obtained from the same sample, sequenced in a study of blood T cell repertoires in COVID-19. Using immunoSEQ multiplex PCR, the repertoire was profiled, and TCRdb retains in-frame clones only, with some absent. The sample yields under 300,000 clones, around 80% seen once. The specimen was peripheral blood. The source is a woman in her thirties or forties who had recovered from COVID-19.

The gene calls are TRBV7-9 and TRBJ1-1, with TRBD1 matching over 8 bases. V lost 1 base, J lost 5 bases, and 3 bases stayed unmatched. CDR3 length equals 14 residues. The germline V gene has CDR1 SEHNR and CDR2 FQNEAQ (reference sequence). The CDR3: CASSLGQGRTEAFF. Written as DNA, the CDR3 is TGTGCCAGCAGCTTAGGACAGGGGAGGACTGAAGCTTTCTTT.

The V and J genes are TRBV18 and TRBJ2-3, with 16 nucleotides matching TRBD2. This CDR3 comprises 17 residues. The V segment lost 6 bases and the J segment 6 bases; nucleotides outside the gene matches: 9. Looked up from germline, CDR1 is KGHSH and CDR2 is LQKENI. The CDR3 is CASSAGTSGGASDTQYF. The DNA for the CDR3 is TGTGCCAGCTCGGCAGGGACTAGCGGGGGGGCCAGCGATACGCAGTATTTT.

The chain joins TRBV2 to TRBJ1-2, with a weak D call TRBD1 (6 bases). V gave up 9 bases and J gave up 6 bases, with 20 bases separating them. The CDR3 runs 14 residues. CDR1 and CDR2 (germline): SNHLY, FYNNEI. The CDR3 bases are TGTGCCAGTATCCTCGGGGGGCCTTGGAATGGCTACACCTTC. This codes for CASILGGPWNGYTF.

This chain uses TRBV10-3 with TRBJ1-1, with D perhaps TRBD1 (5 bases). The CDR3 is 18 residues long. V was trimmed by 3 bases and J by 8 bases, leaving 28 bases between them. The germline V gene has CDR1 ENHRY and CDR2 SYGVKD. CDR3 bases: TGTGCCATCAGTGATTCCTACAGGTCTGAATCCCTTGTGGTGGAAGCTTTCTTT. Translating it yields CAISDSYRSESLVVEAFF.

The chain has TRBV19 and TRBJ2-3, with D hard to call. Germline-derived CDR1 and CDR2 are LNHDA and SQIVND (reference sequence). The CDR3 is made up of 13 amino acids. Trimming left V 3 bases short and J 3 bases short, with 7 bases between. The CDR3 here is CASSMTWTDTQYF. CDR3 nucleotides: TGTGCCAGTAGTATGACTTGGACAGATACGCAGTATTTT.

DNA of the CDR3: TGTGCCAGCAGTCACCGGGACTCTCGAAACGAGCAGTACTTC. Translating it yields CASSHRDSRNEQYF. The chain links TRBV6-2 or TRBV6-3 to TRBJ2-7, with a possible D match to TRBD2 (6 bases). V lost 5 bases and J 5 bases, leaving 16 bases between the germline ends. CDR3 length: 14 amino acids. Germline loops: CDR1 MNHEY, CDR2 SVGEGT.

This chain connects TRBV5-3 to TRBJ1-1, with unresolved D. TRBV5-3 is labeled an ORF, and its function is uncertain. V lost 0 bases, J lost 1 base, and 13 bases lay in between. The CDR3 spans 16 residues. Here the CDR3 reads CARSLDLDPGNTEAFF. The DNA of the CDR3 is TGTGCCAGAAGCTTGGATCTAGATCCCGGGAACACTGAAGCTTTCTTT.

This sequence joins TRBV6-6 and TRBJ2-7; maybe TRBD1 (7 bases). The germline V gene has CDR1 MNHNY and CDR2 SVGAGI (reference sequence). This CDR3 has 15 residues. The V gene lost 2 bases and the J gene lost 3 bases, with 14 bases spanning the gap. The CDR3 is CASSYDREANYEQYF. The CDR3 nucleotides are TGTGCCAGCAGTTACGACAGGGAGGCCAACTACGAGCAGTACTTC.

The V call is TRBV19, the J call TRBJ2-6; maybe TRBD2 (6 bases). Germline V CDR1 and CDR2: LNHDA, SQIVND (reference sequence). V lost 6 bases and J lost 2, with 14 bases in between. The CDR3 is 16 amino acids. The DNA of the CDR3 is TGTGCCAGTAGACCCCTGTGGACTACTGGGGCCAACGTCCTGACTTTC. Protein sequence: CASRPLWTTGANVLTF.

The V gene is TRBV13, the J gene TRBJ2-3; 9 nucleotides agree with TRBD2. The V and J ends lost 3 bases and 6 bases, in that order; junction bases with no gene match: 7. The CDR3 runs to 15 residues. CDR1 is PRHDT, CDR2 FYEKMQ, per germline (reference sequence). The CDR3 DNA follows: TGTGCCAGCAGCTTCGAGCGGGGGGAGATGGATACGCAGTATTTT. This sequence encodes CASSFERGEMDTQYF.

This clone has a handful of counts. The chain joins TRBV14 to TRBJ2-7, with 8 bases lining up with TRBD1. Germline loops: CDR1 SGHDN, CDR2 FVKESK. This CDR3 has 14 residues. V dropped 4 bases and J dropped 3; count of bases not matched to a gene: 5. The chain's CDR3 is CASSPQGGGYEQYF. In DNA form, the CDR3 reads TGTGCCAGCAGCCCACAGGGGGGCGGCTACGAGCAGTACTTC.

This clone was counted only a few times. The V and J genes are TRBV15 and TRBJ2-1; 11 bases align to TRBD1. Germline V gene sequence: CDR1 LNHNV, CDR2 YYDKDF (reference sequence). The CDR3 has 16 residues. With 3 bases clipped from V and 4 bases from J, the junction kept 5 bases outside the gene matches. The CDR3, as DNA: TGTGCCACCAGCAGGGACAGGGGGCGGACTTACAATGAGCAGTTCTTC. Translating gives CATSRDRGRTYNEQFF.

V and J are TRBV28 and TRBJ2-7; the D gene is possibly TRBD1 (6 bases). Between the trimmed V and J ends, which lost 6 bases and 0 bases, there was a span of 12 bases. Germline lookup yields CDR1 MDHEN and CDR2 SYDVKM. This CDR3 spans 14 amino acids. Here the CDR3 reads CASRNQGFSYEQYF. The CDR3 nucleotides read TGTGCCAGCAGAAATCAGGGGTTCTCCTACGAGCAGTACTTC.

The rearrangement links TRBV11-2 to TRBJ2-3, with 9 bases that match TRBD2. V lost 2 bases to trimming and J lost 2 bases; unmatched junction nucleotides: 2. The CDR3 contains 15 residues. From germline, CDR1 is SGHAT and CDR2 FQNNGV. The CDR3: CASSLPSGDTDTQYF. The CDR3 region has the DNA TGTGCCAGCAGCTTACCTAGCGGGGACACAGATACGCAGTATTTT.

This rearrangement joins TRBV6-2 or TRBV6-3 to TRBJ2-7; TRBD1 matches 9 bases. V was pared by 6 bases and J by 6 bases, with 15 bases of the junction left unmatched. The CDR3 sequence is 16 residues long. Germline V gene data show CDR1 as MNHEY and CDR2 as SVGEGT. The CDR3 DNA follows: TGTGCCAGCAGCCCTGTTGCCGGGACAGGGTTCACCGAGCAGTACTTC. This codes for CASSPVAGTGFTEQYF.

The gene calls are TRBV28 and TRBJ1-2; the match to TRBD1 covers 8 bases. The CDR3 loop spans 15 amino acids. With 3 bases clipped from V and 4 bases from J, the junction kept 7 bases outside the gene matches. From germline, CDR1 is MDHEN and CDR2 SYDVKM. This CDR3 is CASSFYRGSTYGYTF. The CDR3 DNA sequence: TGTGCCAGCAGTTTTTACAGGGGGTCAACCTATGGCTACACCTTC.

A few counts support this clone. The chain recombines TRBV7-9 with TRBJ2-7, with D perhaps TRBD1 (6 bases). There are 15 residues in the CDR3. Germline V gives CDR1 SEHNR, CDR2 FQNEAQ (reference sequence). V was cut by 5 bases and J by 1 base, with 15 bases left in between. The CDR3 nucleotides are TGTGCCAGCAGCAAAAGCCCCGACAGGTCCTACGAGCAGTACTTC. The encoded protein is CASSKSPDRSYEQYF.

The sample holds one count of this clone. The chain combines TRBV7-2 with TRBJ2-3; D gene unclear. V lost 5 bases, J lost 6 bases, and 12 bases lay in between. There are 13 residues in the CDR3. Per the germline V gene, CDR1 is SGHTA and CDR2 is FQGNSA. The DNA of the CDR3 is TGTGCCAGCAGCCGTGTCCACATGGATACGCAGTATTTT. Translating gives CASSRVHMDTQYF.

The J gene is TRBJ2-5, the V gene TRBV12-5; 15 bases fit TRBD2. After removal of 6 bases from V and 7 bases from J, the junction contained 9 bases not matched to a gene. Germline CDR1 is LGHNT and CDR2 is FRNRAP. The CDR3 is made up of 16 amino acids. In DNA form, the CDR3 reads TGTGCTAGTGGACAAGGGTGGACTAGCGGGGGGGGGACCCAGTACTTC. Amino acids: CASGQGWTSGGGTQYF. The whole variable domain, filled in from reference TRBV12-5 and TRBJ2-5, reads DARVTQTPRHKVTEMGQEVTMRCQPILGHNTVFWYRQTMMQGLELLAYFRNRAPLDDSGMPKDRFSAEMPDATLATLKIQPSEPRDSAVYFCASGQGWTSGGGTQYFGPGTRLLVL.

In this sample, this clone turned up once. The V and J genes are TRBV11-2 and TRBJ1-1; D is unclear. Germline V lookup: CDR1 SGHAT, CDR2 FQNNGV. Trimming removed 2 bases at V and 0 bases at J, with 4 bases between. The CDR3 totals 13 residues. DNA for the CDR3: TGTGCCAGCAGCTTAACGGTGAACACTGAAGCTTTCTTT. Translated, it gives CASSLTVNTEAFF.

The V gene is TRBV29-1, the J gene TRBJ2-3, with 7 nucleotides matching TRBD2. Germline loops: CDR1 SQVTM, CDR2 ANQGSEA. The CDR3 totals 13 residues. The ends lost 3 bases at V and 4 bases at J; junction bases unmatched: 4. The CDR3 loop is CSVDKRGADTQYF. CDR3 coding DNA: TGCAGCGTTGATAAGCGGGGAGCAGATACGCAGTATTTT.

Ten or more counts support this clone. The chain combines TRBV11-2 with TRBJ2-1; TRBD2 is a possible D gene (5 bases). This CDR3 has 15 residues. CDR1 and CDR2 (germline): SGHAT, FQNNGV. Trimming pared 1 base from V and 5 bases from J, leaving 12 bases between. For the CDR3, the DNA is TGTGCCAGCAGCTTAGCCGGGGTAGTCCACAATGAGCAGTTCTTC. Translation: CASSLAGVVHNEQFF.

J is TRBJ2-1 and V is TRBV7-3; a weak D match, TRBD1 (7 bases). The V gene's germline CDR1 is SGHTA and CDR2 FQGTGA. The CDR3 is 16 amino acids. The V gene lost 3 bases and the J gene lost 0 bases, with 12 bases spanning the gap. DNA for the CDR3: TGTGCCAGCAGCTTGTCTCAGGGGGGCTCCTACAATGAGCAGTTCTTC. Translation: CASSLSQGGSYNEQFF. The entire variable domain, with the rest obtained from reference TRBV7-3 and TRBJ2-1, is as follows: GAGVSQTPSNKVTEKGKYVELRCDPISGHTALYWYRQSLGQGPEFLIYFQGTGAADDSGLPNDRFFAVRPEGSVSTLKIQRTERGDSAVYLCASSLSQGGSYNEQFFGPGTRLTVL.

The chain joins TRBV4-2 to TRBJ1-3, with a possible D match to TRBD1 (5 bases). Germline lookup yields CDR1 LGHNA and CDR2 YNFKEQ. This CDR3 is 18 amino acids long. The V end was cut by 0 bases, the J end by 2 bases, with 17 bases between. CDR3 protein: CASSQESTGSLAGNTIYF. The CDR3 DNA sequence: TGTGCCAGCAGCCAAGAAAGCACAGGCAGTCTGGCTGGAAACACCATATATTTT.

The gene calls are TRBV7-3 and TRBJ1-1, with D perhaps TRBD1 (6 bases). The CDR3 covers 13 residues. Trimming cost V 5 bases and J 3 bases, with 10 bases left between them. Germline V lookup: CDR1 SGHTA, CDR2 FQGTGA. CDR3 region: CASSLGQYTEAFF. The DNA of the CDR3 is TGTGCCAGCAGCCTCGGACAGTACACTGAAGCTTTCTTT.

In its sample, this clone was seen once. The chain combines TRBV3-1 (or the pseudogene TRBV3-2) with TRBJ2-1, with a possible D match to TRBD2 (5 bases). Trimming stripped 1 base from V and 10 bases from J, with 11 bases between. CDR3 length: 13 residues. Germline CDR1 is LGHDT and CDR2 is YNNKEL (reference sequence). The CDR3 spells CASSQAGPGEQFF. The CDR3, as DNA: TGTGCCAGCAGCCAAGCTGGACCGGGGGAGCAGTTCTTC.

The chain employs TRBV9 and TRBJ1-1; D is unclear. V lost 4 bases to trimming and J lost 12 bases, with 22 bases between them. CDR3 size: 14 residues. Per germline, CDR1 SGDLS and CDR2 YYNGEE. CDR3 coding DNA: TGTGCCAGCAGCCTAGCGGTGGAGGGAACGGTAACTTTCTTT. Protein: CASSLAVEGTVTFF.

The chain links TRBV6-5 to TRBJ2-2; TRBD1 agrees at 11 bases. The CDR3 contains 16 residues. Germline CDR1 reads MNHEY; CDR2 reads SVGAGI. The junction had 3 bases not matched to a gene; V was cut back by 4 bases and J by 2 bases. In DNA, the CDR3 is TGTGCCAGCAGTTCTGGACAGGGGGCTAACACCGGGGAGCTGTTTTTT. Translated: CASSSGQGANTGELFF.

This clone was seen just once. The chain links TRBV7-2 to TRBJ1-1; 8 bases line up with TRBD1. From germline, CDR1 is SGHTA and CDR2 FQGNSA. After removal of 4 bases from V and 8 bases from J, the junction contained 3 bases not matched to a gene. CDR3 length: 12 amino acids. The CDR3: CASSSRQGEAFF. CDR3 bases: TGTGCCAGCAGCTCGAGACAGGGGGAAGCTTTCTTT.

V is TRBV4-3 and J is TRBJ2-2; D is possibly TRBD1 (8 bases). This CDR3 region has 16 residues. Germline CDR1 and CDR2: LGHNA and YSLEER. V was trimmed by 0 bases and J by 3 bases, leaving 11 bases between them. CDR3 DNA: TGCGCCAGCAGCCAAGATACAGGGGGGGACACCGGGGAGCTGTTTTTT. This gives the protein CASSQDTGGDTGELFF.